Shown below are 31 T cell receptor beta chains from a single sample sequenced in a study of T cell responses to AZD1222 COVID-19 vaccine. Assay used: immunoSEQ multiplex PCR; TCRdb lists only in-frame clones, some missing. The table includes approximately 120,000 clones, roughly nine tenths detected once. The material sequenced was peripheral blood, taken on day 0 of AZD1222 vaccination. The receptors were sampled from an adult in good health.

The chain is built from TRBV5-1 and TRBJ2-3; D is unclear. Per the germline V gene, CDR1 is SGHRS and CDR2 is YFSETQ. The CDR3 totals 15 residues. The V end was cut by 4 bases, the J end by 5 bases, with 17 bases between. The CDR3, as DNA: TGCGCCAGCAGCCTGAATAACCCCCGGGTAGATACGCAGTATTTT. Amino acid sequence: CASSLNNPRVDTQYF.

The chain employs TRBV6-2 or TRBV6-3 and TRBJ1-5; D may be TRBD1 (5 bases). V lost 5 bases and J 6 bases, leaving 14 bases between the germline ends. Germline CDR1 is MNHEY and CDR2 is SVGEGT. CDR3 size: 14 residues. CDR3: CASSAGAAIQPQHF. Here the CDR3 DNA reads TGTGCCAGCAGTGCCGGGGCTGCCATTCAGCCCCAGCATTTT.

The rearrangement joins TRBV5-1 to TRBJ2-5; 9 positions agree with TRBD2. This CDR3 contains 15 residues. Unmatched junction bases numbered 9, after V lost 4 bases and J lost 5 bases. Germline assignment: CDR1 SGHRS and CDR2 YFSETQ. The CDR3 bases are TGCGCCAGCAGCGGAGAGGGACTAGCTGGGGAGACCCAGTACTTC. It translates to CASSGEGLAGETQYF.

This clone has more than one count but fewer than ten. J is TRBJ1-4 and V is TRBV4-2, with 8 nucleotides matching TRBD1. The CDR3 has 16 amino acids. The ends lost 0 bases at V and 8 bases at J; junction bases unmatched: 8. CDR1 and CDR2 (germline): LGHNA, YNFKEQ. This CDR3 is CASSQDLAGGGEKLFF. CDR3 coding DNA: TGTGCCAGCAGCCAAGATCTGGCAGGGGGCGGGGAAAAACTGTTTTTT.

The V call is TRBV6-5, the J call TRBJ2-5; D may match TRBD1 or TRBD2 (7 bases each). The V gene's germline CDR1 is MNHEY and CDR2 SVGAGI. This CDR3 spans 13 amino acids. The ends were cut back, 6 bases at V and 6 bases at J, with 14 bases in the middle. CDR3 region: CASRGEGAKTQYF. CDR3 coding DNA: TGTGCCAGCAGAGGGGAGGGGGCGAAGACCCAGTACTTC.

The chain combines TRBV19 with TRBJ2-1, with 9 bases fitting TRBD1. Germline V gene lookup returns CDR1 LNHDA and CDR2 SQIVND (reference sequence). There are 15 residues in the CDR3. V trimming: 4 bases; J trimming: 4 bases; junction bases outside the gene matches: 5. CDR3 nucleotide sequence: TGTGCCAGTAGTACATCGGGACAGGGTTACAATGAGCAGTTCTTC. It translates to CASSTSGQGYNEQFF.

The chain is built from TRBV7-9 and TRBJ1-2; D uncertain. This CDR3 has 11 amino acids. Germline V gene sequence: CDR1 SEHNR, CDR2 FQNEAQ (reference sequence). The V end lost 1 base, the J end lost 6 bases, and 3 bases lay between the germline ends. The CDR3, as DNA: TGTGCCAGCAGCTTAGGGGATGGCTACACCTTC. Its protein product is CASSLGDGYTF.

This clone was recorded once. The J gene is TRBJ1-1, the V gene TRBV12-3 or TRBV12-4; no clear D. The CDR3 sequence is 12 residues long. V lost 5 bases and J lost 8, with 12 bases in between. CDR3 residues: CASSLGLTEAFF. For the CDR3, the DNA is TGTGCCAGCAGTCTAGGACTGACCGAAGCTTTCTTT.

This chain uses TRBV6-1 with TRBJ2-4; unclear D gene. The CDR3 extends over 13 amino acids. The V end lost 3 bases, the J end lost 9 bases, and 12 bases lay between the germline ends. CDR1 and CDR2 from the germline V gene are MNHNS and SASEGT. The CDR3 bases are TGTGCCAGCAGTGAGGTTCCCCTAAGCATTCAGTACTTC. Encoded protein: CASSEVPLSIQYF.

The V gene is TRBV5-5, the J gene TRBJ1-1; D is uncertain. The V gene's germline CDR1 is SGHKS and CDR2 YYEKEE (reference sequence). V lost 2 bases to trimming and J lost 7 bases, with 12 bases between them. The CDR3 consists of 13 residues. CDR3 loop: CASSLNPWDEAFF. CDR3 bases: TGTGCCAGCAGCTTAAACCCGTGGGATGAAGCTTTCTTT.

The chain joins TRBV24-1 to TRBJ2-5, with D perhaps matching TRBD2 (6 bases). The ends were cut back, 4 bases at V and 6 bases at J, with 14 bases in the middle. This CDR3 region has 14 residues. Germline CDR1 reads KGHDR; CDR2 reads SFDVKD. The DNA of the CDR3 is TGTGCCACCAGTGAGGGGGGTATGGGCAAGACCCAGTACTTC. Protein: CATSEGGMGKTQYF.

V and J are TRBV19 and TRBJ1-2, with a possible D match to TRBD1 (6 bases). The V gene's germline CDR1 is LNHDA and CDR2 SQIVND (reference sequence). The CDR3 sequence is 19 residues long. Trimming removed 4 bases at V and 4 bases at J, with 28 bases between. In DNA form, the CDR3 reads TGTGCCAGTAGTACCCCCGGTTGGGGGCTTGCTTCCATGTCCTATGGCTACACCTTC. It encodes CASSTPGWGLASMSYGYTF.

J is TRBJ2-5 and V is TRBV6-4, with D possibly matching TRBD1 (6 bases). The CDR3 spans 14 residues. V was shortened by 6 bases and J by 3 bases, with 14 bases between the two germline ends. Per germline, CDR1 MRHNA and CDR2 SNTAGT. The CDR3 loop is CASSREGGEETQYF. CDR3 nucleotides: TGTGCCAGCAGCCGCGAAGGGGGAGAAGAGACCCAGTACTTC.

This chain joins TRBV9 and TRBJ1-6; D gene unclear. The germline V and J ends were trimmed by 0 bases and 19 bases, with 14 bases remaining between them. The CDR3 has 12 amino acids. CDR1 is SGDLS and CDR2 is YYNGEE in the germline V gene. CDR3 nucleotide sequence: TGTGCCAGCAGCGTAGGCTTAGGACGGGGACACTTT. This encodes CASSVGLGRGHF.

A single count supports this clone. The V and J genes are TRBV30 and TRBJ2-7; D ambiguous. Germline values: CDR1 GTSNPN, CDR2 SVGIG (reference sequence). V gave up 4 bases and J gave up 3 bases, with 19 bases separating them. There are 15 residues in the CDR3. CDR3 coding DNA: TGTGCCTGGACCCGAGGAGCCCCGTCCCTCTACGAGCAGTACTTC. Protein product: CAWTRGAPSLYEQYF.

This rearrangement joins TRBV24-1 to TRBJ2-2; 12 bases line up with TRBD2. CDR3 length: 13 residues. Losses at the gene ends were 10 bases for V and 5 bases for J; bases not matched to a gene: 1. Germline CDR1 reads KGHDR; CDR2 reads SFDVKD. In DNA, the CDR3 is TGTGCCACTGGACTAGCGGGAACCGGGGAGCTGTTTTTT. It codes for CATGLAGTGELFF.

The V and J genes are TRBV7-8 and TRBJ1-2; D gene uncertain. Germline CDR1 reads SGHVS; CDR2 reads FQNEAQ. V lost 2 bases and J 4 bases, leaving 23 bases between the germline ends. This CDR3 has 18 residues. The CDR3 DNA reads TGTGCCAGCAGCTTATCGAACGGACTGGATGGGTTTACCTATGGCTACACCTTC. Protein sequence: CASSLSNGLDGFTYGYTF.

V is TRBV25-1 and J is TRBJ2-2; 9 nucleotides line up with TRBD2. The junction had 14 bases not matched to a gene; V was cut back by 3 bases and J by 6 bases. This CDR3 contains 18 residues. Germline assignment: CDR1 MGHDK and CDR2 SYGVNS. The CDR3 sequence is CASSDTRGASGVAGELFF. The CDR3 coding sequence is TGTGCCAGCAGTGATACCCGAGGGGCTAGCGGGGTGGCCGGGGAGCTGTTTTTT.

V gene TRBV12-3 or TRBV12-4 combines with J gene TRBJ1-1, with D perhaps TRBD1 (5 bases). The length of the CDR3 is 13 residues. With 6 bases removed from V and 6 bases from J, the gap between germline ends came to 14 bases. The CDR3 reads CASRHLRDPEAFF. As DNA, the CDR3 is TGTGCCAGCAGGCATCTCAGGGACCCTGAAGCTTTCTTT.

J is TRBJ1-1 and V is TRBV7-2; D gene uncertain. This CDR3 is built from 13 residues. Trimming took 8 bases from V and 4 from J, leaving 14 bases between them. Germline CDR1 and CDR2: SGHTA and FQGNSA. The CDR3 spells CASRNQRGTEAFF. The CDR3 DNA is TGTGCCAGCCGGAACCAACGGGGCACTGAAGCTTTCTTT.

The V gene is TRBV4-2, the J gene TRBJ1-1; D ambiguous. The CDR3 is made up of 15 amino acids. Germline values: CDR1 LGHNA, CDR2 YNFKEQ. V was clipped by 1 base and J by 1 base, with 10 bases between them. The chain's CDR3 is CASSQATSQNTEAFF. The CDR3 DNA reads as TGTGCCAGCAGCCAAGCGACGAGTCAGAACACTGAAGCTTTCTTT.

This chain joins TRBV7-2 and TRBJ2-2, with a tentative D call TRBD2 (6 bases). This CDR3 is built from 15 residues. Looked up from germline, CDR1 is SGHTA and CDR2 is FQGNSA. The V end lost 5 bases, the J end lost 5 bases, and 15 bases lay between the germline ends. The CDR3 is CASSPWRGETGELFF. For the CDR3, the DNA is TGTGCCAGCAGCCCATGGCGGGGAGAAACCGGGGAGCTGTTTTTT.

The chain couples TRBV5-1 to TRBJ2-2, with 8 bases aligning to TRBD1. CDR1 is SGHRS and CDR2 is YFSETQ in the germline V gene. With 4 bases clipped from V and 5 bases from J, the junction kept 7 bases outside the gene matches. CDR3 length equals 15 residues. CDR3 loop: CASSDRGIATGELFF. CDR3 DNA sequence: TGCGCCAGCAGCGACAGGGGTATTGCGACCGGGGAGCTGTTTTTT.

The rearrangement uses TRBV7-2 and TRBJ1-3; TRBD1 might be the D (5 bases). CDR1 is SGHTA, CDR2 FQGNSA, per germline. The CDR3 consists of 15 residues. V gave up 4 bases and J gave up 0 bases, with 10 bases separating them. In nucleotides, the CDR3 is TGTGCCAGCAGCTCTGATACAGGCTCTGGAAACACCATATATTTT. This translates into CASSSDTGSGNTIYF.

The CDR3 region has the DNA TGTGCCAGCAGCCTACTCGCGTATCCTGGAAACACCATATATTTT. This gives the protein CASSLLAYPGNTIYF. This chain uses TRBV9 with TRBJ1-3; D remains unclear. Germline CDR1 and CDR2: SGDLS and YYNGEE. This CDR3 comprises 15 residues. The germline V and J ends were trimmed by 4 bases and 2 bases, with 13 bases remaining between them.

As to this clone: The junction departs from germline at one end; a sequencing error may be responsible. The J gene is TRBJ2-7, the V gene TRBV11-3, with D tentatively TRBD2 (5 bases). Germline CDR1 and CDR2: SGHNT and YENEEA. The CDR3 is made up of 12 amino acids. The CDR3, as DNA: TGTGCCAGCAGCGCCTGGGGAGAGGCTCTACACTTC. It specifies CASSAWGEALHF.

This chain uses TRBV5-1 with TRBJ2-3; TRBD2 matches 14 bases. The CDR3 consists of 16 residues. CDR1 SGHRS and CDR2 YFSETQ come from the germline V gene. The J segment lost 1 base and the V segment lost 3 bases, leaving 1 base of the junction unmatched. CDR3 sequence (DNA): TGCGCCAGCAGCTCGGGACTAGCGGGAGGCACAGATACGCAGTATTTT. It specifies CASSSGLAGGTDTQYF.

The rearrangement uses TRBV18 and TRBJ2-6; 7 bases match TRBD1. J was trimmed by 0 bases and V by 5 bases; bases with no gene match: 10. In germline, CDR1 is KGHSH, CDR2 LQKENI. This CDR3 region has 18 residues. DNA of the CDR3: TGTGCCAGCTCATTCTCGGGGACAGCCCGCTCTGGGGCCAACGTCCTGACTTTC. This encodes CASSFSGTARSGANVLTF.

J is TRBJ2-5 and V is TRBV6-2 or TRBV6-3; maybe TRBD2 (6 bases). V gave up 6 bases and J gave up 5 bases, with 13 bases separating them. This CDR3 comprises 13 residues. Germline CDR1 is MNHEY and CDR2 is SVGEGT. Written as DNA, the CDR3 is TGTGCCAGCAGCCGACTAGTTGGGGAGACCCAGTACTTC. Translated: CASSRLVGETQYF.

The chain carries TRBV19 and TRBJ1-4; D is undetermined. There are 12 residues in the CDR3. V gave up 5 bases and J gave up 6 bases, with 7 bases separating them. CDR1 and CDR2 from the germline V gene are LNHDA and SQIVND (reference sequence). For the CDR3, the DNA is TGTGCCAGTAGTCCTGCCTATGAAAAACTGTTTTTT. Protein product: CASSPAYEKLFF.

CDR3 sequence: CASSQGTSNTGELFF. The CDR3 bases are TGCGCCAGCAGCCAGGGGACTTCGAACACCGGGGAGCTGTTTTTT. The rearrangement joins TRBV4-3 to TRBJ2-2, with D possibly matching TRBD2 (6 bases). Per germline, CDR1 LGHNA and CDR2 YSLEER. V lost 3 bases, J lost 0 bases, and 8 bases lay in between. This CDR3 comprises 15 residues.